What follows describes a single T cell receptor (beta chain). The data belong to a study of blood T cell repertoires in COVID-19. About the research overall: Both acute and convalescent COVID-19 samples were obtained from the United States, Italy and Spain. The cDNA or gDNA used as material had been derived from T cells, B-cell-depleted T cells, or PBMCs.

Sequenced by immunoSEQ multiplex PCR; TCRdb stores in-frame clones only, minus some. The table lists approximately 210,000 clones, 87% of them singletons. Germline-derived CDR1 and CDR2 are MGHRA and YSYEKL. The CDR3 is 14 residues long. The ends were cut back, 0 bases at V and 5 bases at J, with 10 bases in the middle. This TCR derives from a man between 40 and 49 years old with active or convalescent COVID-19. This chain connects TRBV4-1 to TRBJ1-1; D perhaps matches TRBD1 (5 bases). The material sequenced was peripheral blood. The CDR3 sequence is CASSQDRVGTEAFF. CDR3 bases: TGCGCCAGCAGCCAAGACAGGGTTGGAACTGAAGCTTTCTTT.